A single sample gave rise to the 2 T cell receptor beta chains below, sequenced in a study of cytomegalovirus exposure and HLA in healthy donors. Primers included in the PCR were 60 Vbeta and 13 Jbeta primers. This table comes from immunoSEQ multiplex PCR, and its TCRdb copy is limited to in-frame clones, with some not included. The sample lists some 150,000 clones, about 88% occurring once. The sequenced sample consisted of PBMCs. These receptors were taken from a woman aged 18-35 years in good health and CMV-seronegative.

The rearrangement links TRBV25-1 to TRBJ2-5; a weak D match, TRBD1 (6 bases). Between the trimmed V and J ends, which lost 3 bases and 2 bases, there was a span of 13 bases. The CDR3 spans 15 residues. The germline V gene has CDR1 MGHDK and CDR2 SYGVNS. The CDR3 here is CASSEGDRLQETQYF. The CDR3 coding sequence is TGTGCCAGCAGTGAGGGAGACAGGCTACAAGAGACCCAGTACTTC.

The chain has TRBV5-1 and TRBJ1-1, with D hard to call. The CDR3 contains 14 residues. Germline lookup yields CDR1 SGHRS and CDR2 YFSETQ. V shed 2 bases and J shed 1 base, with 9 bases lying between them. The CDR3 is CASSFIEGNTEAFF. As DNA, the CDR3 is TGCGCCAGCAGCTTCATCGAGGGGAACACTGAAGCTTTCTTT.